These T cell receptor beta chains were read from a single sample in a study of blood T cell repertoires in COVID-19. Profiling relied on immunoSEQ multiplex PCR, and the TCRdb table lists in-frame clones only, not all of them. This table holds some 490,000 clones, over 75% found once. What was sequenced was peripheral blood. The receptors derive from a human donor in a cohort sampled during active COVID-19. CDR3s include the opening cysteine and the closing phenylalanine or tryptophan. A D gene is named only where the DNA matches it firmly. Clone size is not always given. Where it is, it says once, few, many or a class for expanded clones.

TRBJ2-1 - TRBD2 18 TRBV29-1 CSATGLGTSGNHLEEQFF TGCAGCGCCACAGGGTTGGGGACTAGCGGGAATCACCTGGAGGAGCAGTTCTTC
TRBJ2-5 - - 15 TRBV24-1 CATSDPGAIQETQYF TGTGCCACCAGTGATCCAGGGGCAATCCAAGAGACCCAGTACTTC
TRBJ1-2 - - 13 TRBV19 CASSIGVRYGYTF TGTGCCAGTAGTATCGGTGTTCGCTATGGCTACACCTTC
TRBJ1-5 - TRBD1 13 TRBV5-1 CASSWGTDQPQHF TGCGCCAGCAGCTGGGGGACAGATCAGCCCCAGCATTTT
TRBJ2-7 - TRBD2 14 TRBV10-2 CASRTSGGPYEQYF TGCGCCAGCCGGACTAGCGGGGGCCCCTACGAGCAGTACTTC
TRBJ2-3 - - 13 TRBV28 CASSSPGADTQYF TGTGCCAGCAGTTCTCCAGGGGCAGATACGCAGTATTTT
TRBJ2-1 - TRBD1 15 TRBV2 CASSEVRQGAHEQFF TGTGCCAGCAGTGAAGTCCGACAGGGGGCTCATGAGCAGTTCTTC
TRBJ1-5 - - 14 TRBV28 CASSLVTDNQPQHF TGTGCCAGCAGTTTGGTGACAGACAATCAGCCCCAGCATTTT
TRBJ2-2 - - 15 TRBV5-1 CASSSERRLAGELFF TGCGCCAGCAGCTCAGAACGAAGACTAGCCGGGGAGCTGTTTTTT
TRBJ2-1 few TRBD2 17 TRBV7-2 CASSLGLGAGGRNEQFF TGTGCCAGCAGCTTAGGTTTAGGGGCGGGAGGACGAAATGAGCAGTTCTTC
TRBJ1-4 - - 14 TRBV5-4 CASSLVGADEKLFF TGTGCCAGCAGCTTGGTAGGGGCCGATGAAAAACTGTTTTTT
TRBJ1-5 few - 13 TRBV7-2 CASSVSQRQPQHF TGTGCCAGCAGCGTCAGTCAGCGTCAGCCCCAGCATTTT
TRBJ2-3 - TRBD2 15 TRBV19 CASSILAGIPDTQYF TGTGCCAGTAGTATACTAGCGGGAATCCCAGATACGCAGTATTTT
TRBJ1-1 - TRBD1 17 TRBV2 CASNLPRDRAMNTEAFF TGTGCCAGCAATCTTCCCCGGGACAGGGCGATGAACACTGAAGCTTTCTTT
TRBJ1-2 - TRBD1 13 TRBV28 CPKWTGSNYGYTF TGTCCAAAGTGGACAGGGTCCAACTATGGCTACACCTTC
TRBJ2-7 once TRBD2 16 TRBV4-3 CASSQVSGGGPYEQYF TGCGCCAGCAGCCAAGTGTCGGGGGGGGGTCCCTACGAGCAGTACTTC
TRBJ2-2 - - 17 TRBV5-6 CASSFRLTSANTGELFF TGTGCCAGCAGCTTCCGACTAACGAGCGCGAACACCGGGGAGCTGTTTTTT
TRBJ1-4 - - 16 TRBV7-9 CASSLIGGTTNEKLFF TGTGCCAGCAGCTTAATAGGAGGAACAACTAATGAAAAACTGTTTTTT
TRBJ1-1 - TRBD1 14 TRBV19 CASSIQGAKAEAFF TGTGCCAGTAGTATACAGGGGGCGAAGGCTGAAGCTTTCTTT
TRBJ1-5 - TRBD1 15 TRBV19 CASSKGQEGNQPQHF TGTGCCAGTAGTAAAGGACAGGAGGGCAATCAGCCCCAGCATTTT
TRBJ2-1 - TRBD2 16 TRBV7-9 CASSLGTSGRRNEQFF TGTGCCAGCAGCTTAGGGACTAGCGGGAGGCGCAATGAGCAGTTCTTC
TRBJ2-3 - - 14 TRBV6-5 CASSQDGLADTQYF TGTGCCAGCTCGCAAGACGGACTGGCAGATACGCAGTATTTT